What follows is one T cell receptor beta chain and its context. These data come from a study of control samples from healthy donors and cancer patients. This CDR3 region has 14 residues. V lost 8 bases and J 0 bases, leaving 12 bases between the germline ends. Germline-derived CDR1 and CDR2 are SEHNR and FQNEAQ (reference sequence). Assay: immunoSEQ multiplex PCR; the TCRdb copy retains only in-frame clones and omits some. The sample contains more than 65,000 clones, over 80% of which appear only once. V usage is TRBV7-9 and J usage is TRBJ2-3; a possible D gene is TRBD2 (6 bases). The origin of this receptor is a man between 60 and 75 years old in good health. The sequencing input was blood. Written as DNA, the CDR3 is TGTGCCAGCTGTAGCGGTAGTAGCACAGATACGCAGTATTTT. This translates into CASCSGSSTDTQYF.